This TCR beta chain was sequenced in a study of early stage breast cancer tumors. The germline gives CDR1 MNHEY, CDR2 SMNVEV (reference sequence). This CDR3 is 18 amino acids long. The germline V and J ends were trimmed by 5 bases and 0 bases, with 20 bases remaining between them. As regards this clone: The antigen is undetermined.

Generated by immunoSEQ multiplex PCR, the TCRdb table keeps only in-frame clones and is missing some. In the table there are about 70,000 clones, less than 90% of which are singletons. Findings and caveats of the study: Commonly generated sequences made up most enriched TCRB sequences shared between patients.

Material for sequencing was blood. J is TRBJ1-5 and V is TRBV27, with D maybe TRBD1 (6 bases). The clonotype comes from a person aged 35-50 years with breast cancer. CDR3 nucleotides: TGTGCCAGCAGTAAACCCCGGGACACCGTCTTTAGCAATCAGCCCCAGCATTTT. It translates to CASSKPRDTVFSNQPQHF.